The T cell receptor (beta chain) described here comes from a study of response to subunit inactivated influenza vaccine. TCRdb re-derived calls from the RT-PCR reads in MiXCR, one entry per CDR3 protein. The sample records about 700,000 distinct CDR3 sequences, about 15% being singletons. Concerning this clonotype: Antigen: not known.

Whole-study findings and limits: Authors proposed each seasonal influenza vaccination draws in few new T cells.

V lost 5 bases to trimming and J lost 2 bases, with 7 bases between them. Looked up from germline, CDR1 is SGHRS and CDR2 is YFSETQ. This CDR3 is built from 13 residues. The receptor's source is a man in his forties or fifties who received an inactivated influenza vaccine. The rearrangement uses TRBV5-1 and TRBJ2-2, with D hard to call. Specimen: PBMCs from blood, collected roughly 15 days before vaccination. This chain's CDR3 is CASSRSNTGELFF. The CDR3, as DNA: TGCGCCAGCAGTAGGTCAAACACCGGGGAGCTGTTTTTT.